Following are 27 T cell receptor beta chains from one sample sequenced in a study of T-cell reconstitution after alpha-beta-depleted transplantation in children (dated by TCRdb to 2015 to 2016). The treatment or condition tag for this specimen amounts to: allogeneic hematopoietic cell transplantation with graft depleted of TCRalphabeta T cells and CD19 B cells. Libraries were made using PCR. TCRdb names Illumina HiSeq 2500 as the instrument used. TCR libraries were prepared with molecular barcoding, using unique molecular identifiers to normalize TCRbeta repertoire quantification. The public sequencing data were trimmed at Q25 with fastp and processed into clonotypes with MiXCR by TCRdb, which kept only in-frame beta chains. Duplicate CDR3 protein sequences are folded into a single record with the most common DNA and genes. The table for this sample lists about 130,000 distinct CDR3 sequences; 8% to 10% of them were counted only once. The ten largest clonotypes hold less than 25% of the sample.

The specimen comprised PBMCs, mostly from graft donor cells, sampled 180 days after TCRalphabeta/CD19-depleted stem cell transplant. These receptors originate from a girl in the first two years of life who had a stem cell transplant for combined immunodeficiency, so the T cells may come from the graft donor.

The V and J genes are TRBV7-2 and TRBJ1-2, with 10 nucleotides matching TRBD1. V trimming: 5 bases; J trimming: 7 bases; junction bases outside the gene matches: 4. The CDR3 runs 13 residues. Germline V gene data show CDR1 as SGHTA and CDR2 as FQGNSA. CDR3 DNA sequence: TGTGCCAGCAGCCCTGACAGGGGGCTTGGCTACACCTTC. Its translation is CASSPDRGLGYTF.

J is TRBJ2-7 and V is TRBV6-5; tentatively, D is TRBD1 (6 bases). CDR1 is MNHEY, CDR2 SVGAGI, per germline. V was pared by 0 bases and J by 8 bases, with 17 bases between. The CDR3 has 15 amino acids. CDR3 sequence: CASSYSGQPRGKQYF. For the CDR3, the DNA is TGTGCCAGCAGTTACTCTGGACAGCCCCGAGGGAAGCAGTACTTC.

This clonotype was counted a few times. This sequence joins TRBV6-5 and TRBJ2-7; D is undetermined. V was trimmed by 2 bases and J by 3 bases, leaving 2 bases between them. The CDR3 runs to 11 residues. The germline CDR1 and CDR2 sequences are MNHEY and SVGAGI. The CDR3 bases are TGTGCCAGCAGTTACCGCTACGAGCAGTACTTC. It yields the protein CASSYRYEQYF.

The rearrangement links TRBV6-1 to TRBJ2-7; 11 bases line up with TRBD1. J was trimmed by 3 bases and V by 5 bases; bases with no gene match: 6. This CDR3 has 15 residues. CDR1 MNHNS and CDR2 SASEGT come from the germline V gene. The CDR3 DNA sequence: TGTGCCAGCAGTCCCGGGACAGGGGGATACTACGAGCAGTACTTC. As protein: CASSPGTGGYYEQYF.

This clonotype was seen more than once but under ten times. The V call is TRBV12-3 or TRBV12-4, the J call TRBJ1-3; the match to TRBD1 covers 8 bases. J gave up 4 bases and V 7 bases, and 6 bases lay outside the gene matches. The CDR3 consists of 14 residues. The CDR3 reads CASTRTGSGNTIYF. The CDR3 DNA sequence: TGTGCCAGCACCAGGACAGGGTCAGGAAACACCATATATTTT.

The sample holds a few counts of this clonotype. The genes are TRBV10-3 and TRBJ2-5, with 8 bases fitting TRBD1. This CDR3 spans 13 amino acids. CDR1 and CDR2 from the germline V gene are ENHRY and SYGVKD. The V and J ends lost 4 bases and 4 bases, in that order; junction bases with no gene match: 2. The CDR3: CAISGRGPETQYF. The CDR3 nucleotides read TGTGCCATCAGTGGCAGGGGGCCAGAGACCCAGTACTTC.

The table lists this clonotype with many counts. This chain links TRBV20-1 with TRBJ2-3; D not resolved. Per germline, CDR1 DFQATT and CDR2 SNEGSKA (reference sequence). The length of the CDR3 is 13 residues. Trimming cost V 8 bases and J 2 bases, with 14 bases left between them. Written as DNA, the CDR3 is TGCAGTCCCAGTCCGCGGAACACAGATACGCAGTATTTT. This gives the protein CSPSPRNTDTQYF.

V and J are TRBV24-1 and TRBJ2-5, with 10 bases aligning to TRBD1. Germline CDR1 reads KGHDR; CDR2 reads SFDVKD. The CDR3 length is 15 residues. The V and J ends lost 1 base and 4 bases, in that order; junction bases with no gene match: 2. CDR3 loop: CATSDLGTGAETQYF. The CDR3 DNA follows: TGTGCCACCAGTGATTTAGGGACAGGGGCAGAGACCCAGTACTTC.

This clonotype was seen a handful of times. V is TRBV12-3 or TRBV12-4 and J is TRBJ2-2; the match to TRBD2 covers 7 bases. The V gene end was trimmed by 7 bases and the J gene end by 5 bases; junction bases not matched to a gene: 10. CDR3 length: 15 residues. The CDR3 sequence: CASIPGRPGTGELFF. The CDR3 nucleotides are TGTGCCAGCATCCCCGGGAGGCCGGGAACCGGGGAGCTGTTTTTT.

V is TRBV3-1 and J is TRBJ1-2; D uncertain. The germline V gene encodes CDR1 LGHDT and CDR2 YNNKEL (reference sequence). Trimming cost V 3 bases and J 4 bases, with 15 bases left between them. CDR3 size: 15 residues. The CDR3 loop is CASSQRAHSGYGYTF. In nucleotides, the CDR3 is TGTGCCAGCAGCCAGCGGGCCCATAGTGGCTATGGCTACACCTTC. Complete variable domain (other parts from reference TRBV3-1 and TRBJ1-2): DTAVSQTPKYLVTQMGNDKSIKCEQNLGHDTMYWYKQDSKKFLKIMFSYNNKELIINETVPNRFSPKSPDKAHLNLHINSLELGDSAVYFCASSQRAHSGYGYTFGSGTRLTVV.

This clonotype has a handful of counts. The chain carries TRBV5-5 and TRBJ1-5; D unresolved. CDR1 and CDR2 (germline): SGHKS, YYEKEE (reference sequence). V was clipped by 1 base and J by 1 base, with 3 bases between them. This CDR3 is 13 amino acids long. CDR3 DNA sequence: TGTGCCAGCAGCTTGCTGAGCAATCAGCCCCAGCATTTT. Translation: CASSLLSNQPQHF.

The J gene is TRBJ2-5, the V gene TRBV7-8; tentatively, D is TRBD2 (5 bases). This CDR3 is 13 amino acids long. Germline V gives CDR1 SGHVS, CDR2 FQNEAQ. V lost 0 bases and J 6 bases, leaving 8 bases between the germline ends. CDR3 DNA sequence: TGTGCCAGCAGCTTAGCGGCTAGCCAGACCCAGTACTTC. This encodes CASSLAASQTQYF.

This rearrangement joins TRBV29-1 to TRBJ2-7; tentatively, D is TRBD2 (6 bases). Trimming pared 8 bases from V and 2 bases from J, leaving 25 bases between. The CDR3 spans 16 residues. The germline V gene has CDR1 SQVTM and CDR2 ANQGSEA. CDR3 bases: TGCAGCATCACAAGGAGGGGAAACCCCTTTGCCTACGAGCAGTACTTC. Translating gives CSITRRGNPFAYEQYF.

This clonotype has just a few counts. The J gene is TRBJ2-5, the V gene TRBV7-2; 13 nucleotides align to TRBD2. Germline V gene data show CDR1 as SGHTA and CDR2 as FQGNSA. The CDR3 is 16 amino acids. The trim removed 4 bases at V and 5 bases at J, leaving 7 bases unmatched. CDR3 nucleotides: TGTGCCAGCAGCTCCAGACTAGCGGGGGGATGGGAGACCCAGTACTTC. Its protein product is CASSSRLAGGWETQYF.

The chain couples TRBV5-4 to TRBJ2-3; either TRBD1 or TRBD2 may fit D (5 bases each). Trimming shortened V by 0 bases and J by 2 bases, and 10 bases separated the two germline ends. CDR3 size: 15 residues. Germline loops: CDR1 SGHNT, CDR2 YYREEE (reference sequence). Written as DNA, the CDR3 is TGTGCCAGCAGCTTGGACCCGGGGCACACAGATACGCAGTATTTT. It encodes CASSLDPGHTDTQYF.

This clonotype came up many times. This chain links TRBV7-2 with TRBJ2-1, with 12 bases matching TRBD1. The CDR3 sequence is 16 residues long. Germline V CDR1 and CDR2: SGHTA, FQGNSA. V shed 5 bases and J 6 bases; nucleotides not matched to a gene: 8. CDR3 in amino acids: CASSVVGQGAINEQFF. In DNA, the CDR3 is TGTGCCAGCAGCGTCGTGGGACAGGGGGCCATCAATGAGCAGTTCTTC.

This chain uses TRBV3-1 with TRBJ2-7, with D perhaps TRBD1 or TRBD2 (6 bases each). The CDR3 has 12 residues. V was pared by 4 bases and J by 7 bases, with 11 bases between. CDR1 is LGHDT, CDR2 YNNKEL, per germline (reference sequence). CDR3: CASSPLGGEQYF. CDR3 DNA sequence: TGTGCCAGCAGCCCTTTAGGGGGGGAGCAGTACTTC.

Of note for this clonotype: The germline gene is not matched at one end of the junction; a read error may be the cause. V and J are TRBV7-9 and TRBJ2-4; 7 bases map to TRBD2. The CDR3 covers 16 residues. Germline loops: CDR1 SEHNR, CDR2 FQNEAQ (reference sequence). The CDR3: CASSLRGKGDKNSQYF. In DNA, the CDR3 is TGTGCCAGCAGCTTGCGGGGGAAGGGAGACAAAAACAGTCAGTACTTC.

This clonotype showed up many times. The V gene is TRBV5-5, the J gene TRBJ2-3; 8 bases align to TRBD2. This CDR3 has 14 amino acids. V was pared by 7 bases and J by 3 bases, with 7 bases of the junction left unmatched. The germline V gene has CDR1 SGHKS and CDR2 YYEKEE (reference sequence). In DNA form, the CDR3 reads TGTGCCAGCGTGAGGACTAGCCTTACAGATACGCAGTATTTT. Its translation is CASVRTSLTDTQYF.

There are a few counts of this clonotype. The chain links TRBV11-2 to TRBJ2-5, with D perhaps TRBD2 (6 bases). V was trimmed by 7 bases and J by 7 bases, leaving 16 bases between them. This CDR3 region has 13 residues. Germline V gene lookup returns CDR1 SGHAT and CDR2 FQNNGV. Written as DNA, the CDR3 is TGTGCCAGCACCCTTAGCGGCTCACGGACCCAGTACTTC. Translated, it gives CASTLSGSRTQYF.

This clonotype was observed a few times. This chain joins TRBV13 and TRBJ2-7, with 10 bases lining up with TRBD2. Germline assignment: CDR1 PRHDT and CDR2 FYEKMQ (reference sequence). V lost 8 bases, J lost 3 bases, and 7 bases stayed unmatched. CDR3 length: 14 residues. The CDR3 loop reads CASSGGLASYEQYF. CDR3 nucleotides: TGTGCCAGCTCGGGGGGACTAGCGAGCTACGAGCAGTACTTC.

This clonotype was counted ten times or more. The genes are TRBV7-3 and TRBJ2-7; the match to TRBD1 covers 8 bases. Germline values: CDR1 SGHTA, CDR2 FQGTGA. V lost 4 bases and J lost 2; bases outside the gene matches: 4. CDR3 length equals 14 residues. The CDR3 here is CASSSWTGPYEQYF. DNA of the CDR3: TGTGCCAGCAGCTCCTGGACAGGGCCCTACGAGCAGTACTTC.

This clonotype came up many times. The chain carries TRBV5-1 and TRBJ2-7, with D possibly TRBD2 on 6 matching bases. Germline CDR1 and CDR2: SGHRS and YFSETQ. Trimming stripped 4 bases from V and 2 bases from J, with 16 bases between. The CDR3 has 15 residues. The CDR3 coding sequence is TGCGCCAGCAGCCGTCGGGACTTAGCGGCCTACGAGCAGTACTTC. As protein: CASSRRDLAAYEQYF.

The genes are TRBV20-1 and TRBJ2-2, with TRBD1 identical over 7 bases. Germline CDR1 reads DFQATT; CDR2 reads SNEGSKA (reference sequence). The CDR3 covers 15 residues. The V and J ends lost 6 bases and 0 bases, in that order; junction bases with no gene match: 7. The CDR3 sequence is CSARQGAANTGELFF. Here the CDR3 DNA reads TGCAGTGCCAGACAGGGCGCCGCGAACACCGGGGAGCTGTTTTTT.

The CDR3 DNA is TGCGCCAGCAGCTTGGTTTTGCGGAGCACAGATACGCAGTATTTT. Encoded protein: CASSLVLRSTDTQYF. The chain recombines TRBV5-1 with TRBJ2-3, with no clear D. This CDR3 contains 15 residues. The V end lost 0 bases, the J end lost 0 bases, and 8 bases lay between the germline ends. Germline CDR1 and CDR2: SGHRS and YFSETQ.

In this sample, this clonotype turned up a few times. In DNA, the CDR3 is TGCAGCGTTTTCCTAGCGGGAACCGGGGAGCTGTTTTTT. Its protein product is CSVFLAGTGELFF. The chain employs TRBV29-1 and TRBJ2-2, with 9 bases that match TRBD2. Germline trimming cut 5 bases from V and 5 bases from J; bases unmatched to any gene: 3. Looked up from germline, CDR1 is SQVTM and CDR2 is ANQGSEA. This CDR3 is built from 13 residues.

This chain joins TRBV5-6 and TRBJ1-5; TRBD1 agrees at 10 bases. With V trimmed by 2 bases and J by 6 bases, 11 bases remained unmatched. CDR1 and CDR2 from the germline V gene are SGHDT and YYEEEE. This CDR3 region has 17 residues. CDR3 in DNA: TGTGCCAGCAGCTTACATGGACAGGGGGGCTCCCCTCAGCCCCAGCATTTT. Translation: CASSLHGQGGSPQPQHF.